This TCR beta chain was recovered during a study of early T cells in non-severe SARS-CoV-2 infection. Turning to the study itself: Whole-blood bulk RNA, unsorted, was sequenced, and chains were unpaired.

The CDR3 sequence is 14 residues long. The V gene lost 5 bases and the J gene lost 2 bases, with 11 bases spanning the gap. Germline CDR1 reads MNHNY; CDR2 reads SVGAGI (reference sequence). One entry per CDR3 protein, called by TCRdb with MiXCR from the 5' RACE reads. The table lists 60,000 to 75,000 distinct CDR3 sequences, 12% of them singletons. The clonotype originates from an adult who was a healthcare worker with PCR-confirmed SARS-CoV-2 infection or an uninfected control (not recorded which). The chain uses TRBV6-6 and TRBJ2-3; D unresolved. Sample: whole blood. The CDR3 DNA reads TGTGCCAGCAGTCAACCGGCCAACACAGATACGCAGTATTTT. Its protein is CASSQPANTDTQYF.